These T cell receptor beta chains were read from a single sample in a study of memory CD4+ T cells and cytomegalovirus serostatus. Profiling relied on immunoSEQ multiplex PCR, and the TCRdb table lists in-frame clones only, not all of them. The data hold approximately 92,000 clones, with 75% to 85% observed a single time. Input material: memory CD4+ T cells from blood. Every receptor here comes from an adult in good health and CMV-seropositive. Each CDR3 is given with its conserved first and last residue. The D gene is left open where the match is weak. Clone size is stated in some rows and not others, as once, few, many or a class when expanded.

clone size	V gene	D gene	J gene	CDR3 protein	CDR3 DNA
.	TRBV30	.	TRBJ1-2	CAWTTSGYGYTF	TGTGCCTGGACCACCTCGGGATATGGCTACACCTTC
.	TRBV28	TRBD1	TRBJ2-7	CASSLGGQGLARYEQYF	TGTGCCAGCAGTTTAGGGGGACAGGGCCTAGCGCGGTACGAGCAGTACTTC
.	TRBV19	.	TRBJ1-5	CASRDVNSNQPQHF	TGTGCCAGCAGGGACGTCAATAGCAATCAGCCCCAGCATTTT
few	TRBV6-5	.	TRBJ1-1	CASTLPGQTTKAFF	TGTGCCAGCACTTTACCGGGCCAAACAACTAAAGCTTTCTTT
.	TRBV11-1	TRBD1	TRBJ2-5	CASSSTGVETQYF	TGTGCCAGCAGCTCAACAGGGGTAGAGACCCAGTACTTC
.	TRBV6-5	.	TRBJ1-4	CASSPRYGAGEKLFF	TGTGCCAGCAGCCCGAGATACGGGGCGGGTGAAAAACTGTTTTTT
.	TRBV10-3	.	TRBJ1-2	CAISEPGMYDGYTF	TGTGCCATCAGTGAGCCGGGAATGTATGATGGCTACACCTTC
.	TRBV15	TRBD1	TRBJ1-2	CATSRDAQGAYGYTF	TGTGCCACCAGCAGAGATGCCCAGGGGGCGTATGGCTACACCTTC
.	TRBV9	TRBD2	TRBJ2-2	CASSVDPGGDTGELFF	TGTGCCAGCAGCGTTGACCCGGGGGGAGACACCGGGGAGCTGTTTTTT
.	TRBV18	.	TRBJ2-3	CASSPPGLSTDTQYF	TGTGCCAGCTCACCCCCGGGACTGAGCACAGATACGCAGTATTTT
.	TRBV5-1	TRBD2	TRBJ2-5	CASSPGTSGTETQYF	TGCGCCAGCAGCCCAGGGACTAGCGGGACAGAGACCCAGTACTTC
.	TRBV5-8	.	TRBJ1-5	CASSAYRDTSNQPQHF	TGTGCCAGCAGCGCGTATCGGGACACCAGCAATCAGCCCCAGCATTTT
.	TRBV29-1	TRBD2	TRBJ2-7	CSVARLAGDNEQYF	TGCAGCGTCGCTAGACTAGCGGGAGATAACGAGCAGTACTTC
few	TRBV7-9	.	TRBJ1-3	CASSFTGSGNTIYF	TGTGCCAGCAGCTTCACAGGCTCTGGAAACACCATATATTTT
.	TRBV5-1	TRBD1	TRBJ2-7	CASSSGTGIYEQYF	TGCGCCAGCAGTTCGGGGACAGGGATCTACGAGCAGTACTTC
.	TRBV29-1	.	TRBJ1-3	CSTNSGNTIYF	TGCAGCACGAATTCTGGAAACACCATATATTTT
.	TRBV5-1	.	TRBJ1-5	CASSLQENQPQHF	TGCGCCAGCAGCTTACAGGAAAATCAGCCCCAGCATTTT
.	TRBV30	.	TRBJ2-1	CAWSVWDEQFF	TGTGCCTGGAGTGTATGGGATGAGCAGTTCTTC
.	TRBV6-6	TRBD2	TRBJ2-1	CASSNVRAGAYNEQFF	TGTGCCAGCAGCAACGTTCGAGCGGGAGCCTACAATGAGCAGTTCTTC
.	TRBV5-1	.	TRBJ2-3	CASGGFSGTRGDTQYF	TGCGCCAGCGGTGGCTTTTCCGGGACAAGGGGAGATACGCAGTATTTT
.	TRBV6-5	.	TRBJ2-3	CASSYSGGGGTDTQYF	TGTGCCAGCAGTTACTCTGGGGGAGGGGGTACAGATACGCAGTATTTT
.	TRBV7-2	.	TRBJ1-5	CASSRGGGAGNQPQHF	TGTGCCAGCAGTCGGGGCGGGGGCGCAGGCAATCAGCCCCAGCATTTT
.	TRBV5-4	.	TRBJ2-1	CASSLPSGHLDNEQFF	TGTGCCAGCAGCTTGCCATCGGGACACCTAGACAATGAGCAGTTCTTC
few	TRBV4-3	TRBD1	TRBJ2-1	CASSQRTGDNEQFF	TGCGCCAGCAGCCAACGGACAGGGGACAATGAGCAGTTCTTC